The 14 T cell receptor beta chains below come from one sample, sequenced in a study of T cells in narcolepsy. The method was immunoSEQ multiplex PCR; TCRdb's version includes in-frame clones alone and lacks a portion of them. Of 25,000 to 35,000 clones listed, just under 80% are singletons. Specimen: CD45RA- memory CD4+ T cells from PBMCs. The source is a human donor with narcolepsy.

The chain uses TRBV7-9 and TRBJ2-1; weak D call: TRBD1 (7 bases). Germline CDR1 reads SEHNR; CDR2 reads FQNEAQ (reference sequence). Trimming took off 7 bases at V and 1 base at J, with 17 bases between the two ends. The CDR3 spans 16 residues. This chain's CDR3 is CASTQGGPSSYNEQFF. The CDR3 DNA follows: TGTGCCAGCACCCAGGGGGGCCCTTCGTCCTACAATGAGCAGTTCTTC. The whole variable domain, remainder taken from reference TRBV7-9 and TRBJ2-1, is DTGVSQNPRHKITKRGQNVTFRCDPISEHNRLYWYRQTLGQGPEFLTYFQNEAQLEKSRLLSDRFSAERPKGSFSTLEIQRTEQGDSAMYLCASTQGGPSSYNEQFFGPGTRLTVL.

The rearrangement joins TRBV11-2 to TRBJ1-2, with 9 bases fitting TRBD1. The CDR3 has 15 residues. With 0 bases clipped from V and 6 bases from J, the junction kept 5 bases outside the gene matches. CDR1 is SGHAT and CDR2 is FQNNGV in the germline V gene. CDR3 in DNA: TGTGCCAGCAGCTTAGACTCGGGACAGGGAAATGGCTACACCTTC. Its protein is CASSLDSGQGNGYTF.

The rearrangement uses TRBV2 and TRBJ2-5; 7 nucleotides line up with TRBD1. Looked up from germline, CDR1 is SNHLY and CDR2 is FYNNEI. Trimming at V came to 6 bases and at J to 5 bases, leaving 9 bases not matched to a gene. The CDR3 extends over 14 amino acids. In DNA, the CDR3 is TGTGCCAGCAGCCGGGACAGCACAGTCGAGACCCAGTACTTC. Its protein product is CASSRDSTVETQYF.

The V call is TRBV5-1, the J call TRBJ2-1; D is possibly TRBD1 (7 bases). The germline V and J ends were trimmed by 5 bases and 5 bases, with 17 bases remaining between them. Germline V CDR1 and CDR2: SGHRS, YFSETQ. This CDR3 comprises 15 residues. CDR3: CASRSSSGGHNEQFF. In nucleotides, the CDR3 is TGCGCCAGCAGGTCCTCCTCAGGGGGGCACAATGAGCAGTTCTTC.

The gene calls are TRBV19 and TRBJ1-4, with TRBD1 as a possible D gene (5 bases). The CDR3 spans 14 residues. The germline V gene has CDR1 LNHDA and CDR2 SQIVND (reference sequence). V gave up 4 bases and J gave up 5 bases, with 11 bases separating them. In DNA, the CDR3 is TGTGCCAGTAGTAAGGGACGGTACAATGAAAAACTGTTTTTT. Its translation: CASSKGRYNEKLFF. The entire variable domain, with the rest obtained from reference TRBV19 and TRBJ1-4, is as follows: DGGITQSPKYLFRKEGQNVTLSCEQNLNHDAMYWYRQDPGQGLRLIYYSQIVNDFQKGDIAEGYSVSREKKESFPLTVTSAQKNPTAFYLCASSKGRYNEKLFFGSGTQLSVL.

The V gene is TRBV5-1, the J gene TRBJ2-1, with TRBD2 identical over 13 bases. Trimming took 3 bases from V and 3 from J; bases not matched to a gene: 6. Germline loops: CDR1 SGHRS, CDR2 YFSETQ. The CDR3 covers 17 residues. CDR3 sequence reads: CASSSGTSGTHYNEQFF. The CDR3 nucleotides are TGCGCCAGCAGCTCGGGGACTAGCGGGACGCACTACAATGAGCAGTTCTTC.

This clone has just a few counts. The gene calls are TRBV7-8 and TRBJ2-5; D may match TRBD1 or TRBD2 (5 bases each). Trimming pared 6 bases from V and 1 base from J, leaving 9 bases between. This CDR3 has 13 residues. Germline CDR1 SGHVS, CDR2 FQNEAQ. The CDR3 DNA follows: TGTGCCAGCAGTCGGGGCCTCCAAGAGACCCAGTACTTC. Translating it yields CASSRGLQETQYF.

The genes are TRBV29-1 and TRBJ1-5; D is possibly TRBD1 (6 bases). Trimming left V 7 bases short and J 1 base short, with 14 bases between. The CDR3 spans 14 residues. In germline, CDR1 is SQVTM, CDR2 ANQGSEA. This CDR3 reads CSASTGGSNQPQHF. Here the CDR3 DNA reads TGCAGCGCCTCGACGGGGGGCAGCAATCAGCCCCAGCATTTT.

This sequence joins TRBV7-8 and TRBJ2-3, with 14 bases fitting TRBD2. The CDR3 sequence is 16 residues long. Germline V gene lookup returns CDR1 SGHVS and CDR2 FQNEAQ. V trimming: 5 bases; J trimming: 4 bases; junction bases outside the gene matches: 5. CDR3 region: CASSRGTSGSSDTQYF. In DNA, the CDR3 is TGTGCCAGCAGCAGAGGGACTAGCGGGAGCTCAGATACGCAGTATTTT.

As to this clone: The junction shows a germline mismatch at one end, possibly a read error. The rearrangement links TRBV15 to TRBJ2-7; D is ambiguous. CDR3 length equals 13 residues. Germline loops: CDR1 LNHNV, CDR2 YYDKDF (reference sequence). The CDR3 DNA sequence: TGTACCACCAGCAGAGATGTTCAATACGAGCAGTACTTC. This gives the protein CTTSRDVQYEQYF.

The chain has TRBV27 and TRBJ2-3, with TRBD1 matching 7 bases. Germline V CDR1 and CDR2: MNHEY, SMNVEV (reference sequence). After removal of 2 bases from V and 2 bases from J, the junction contained 4 bases not matched to a gene. The CDR3 runs to 15 residues. CDR3 region: CASSLGRGITDTQYF. Here the CDR3 DNA reads TGTGCCAGCAGTTTAGGCAGGGGGATCACAGATACGCAGTATTTT.

This chain connects TRBV11-2 to TRBJ1-2; TRBD1 agrees at 8 bases. CDR1 SGHAT and CDR2 FQNNGV come from the germline V gene. The CDR3 spans 14 residues. The J segment lost 4 bases and the V segment lost 4 bases, leaving 5 bases of the junction unmatched. The CDR3 bases are TGTGCCAGCAGCTCCACAGGACAGGGCTATGGCTACACCTTC. This sequence encodes CASSSTGQGYGYTF.

V gene TRBV5-4 combines with J gene TRBJ1-2; perhaps TRBD1 as D (6 bases). The V gene's germline CDR1 is SGHNT and CDR2 YYREEE (reference sequence). The CDR3 loop spans 14 amino acids. The ends were cut back, 4 bases at V and 6 bases at J, with 16 bases in the middle. The CDR3 coding sequence is TGTGCCAGCAGCCTGTTGGGGGGCCCGGATGGCTACACCTTC. This sequence encodes CASSLLGGPDGYTF. Combining the CDR3 with reference TRBV5-4 and TRBJ1-2 gives the whole variable domain ETGVTQSPTHLIKTRGQQVTLRCSSQSGHNTVSWYQQALGQGPQFIFQYYREEENGRGNFPPRFSGLQFPNYSSELNVNALELDDSALYLCASSLLGGPDGYTFGSGTRLTVV.

The genes are TRBV6-1 and TRBJ2-5, with 9 bases that match TRBD2. Germline CDR1 is MNHNS and CDR2 is SASEGT. The CDR3 consists of 14 residues. Trimming cost V 8 bases and J 1 base; bases outside gene matches: 5. The CDR3 region is CASSRAGGQETQYF. For the CDR3, the DNA is TGTGCCAGCTCTAGAGCGGGGGGCCAAGAGACCCAGTACTTC.